Sequencing of this T cell receptor beta chain was carried out in a study of vaccination and CD4 T cells after COVID-19. Cultured CD4+ T cells had their DNA profiled by the Oncomine TCR Beta short-read assay. TCRdb used MiXCR to reprocess the PCR reads, holding one entry per CDR3 protein. The profile shows around 21,000 distinct CDR3 sequences, just over 60% of them singletons. This clonotype has only a few counts. Antigen: not known. Treatment indicated: roughly 11-day PBMC culture with coronavirus spike peptide pools or control peptides (ViraFEST assay). About 1.8 million PBMCs per well were cultured with approximately 9.9 IU/ml IL-2 and 8.5 to 10 ug/ml peptide pools. V lost 5 bases to trimming and J lost 3 bases, with 10 bases between them. Germline V gene sequence: CDR1 KGHSH, CDR2 LQKENI. The CDR3 covers 13 residues.

The sequencing input was CD4+ T cells from blood, cultured in vitro. This clonotype was obtained from a human donor who had recovered from COVID-19. The chain links TRBV18 to TRBJ1-1; TRBD1 might be the D (6 bases). The CDR3 sequence: CASSSGHDTEAFF. The CDR3, as DNA: TGTGCCAGCTCATCGGGACACGACACTGAAGCTTTCTTT. Full variable domain (remainder filled in from reference TRBV18 and TRBJ1-1): NAGVMQNPRHLVRRRGQEARLRCSPMKGHSHVYWYRQLPEEGLKFMVYLQKENIIDESGMPKERFSAEFPKEGPSILRIQQVVRGDSAAYFCASSSGHDTEAFFGQGTRLTVV.